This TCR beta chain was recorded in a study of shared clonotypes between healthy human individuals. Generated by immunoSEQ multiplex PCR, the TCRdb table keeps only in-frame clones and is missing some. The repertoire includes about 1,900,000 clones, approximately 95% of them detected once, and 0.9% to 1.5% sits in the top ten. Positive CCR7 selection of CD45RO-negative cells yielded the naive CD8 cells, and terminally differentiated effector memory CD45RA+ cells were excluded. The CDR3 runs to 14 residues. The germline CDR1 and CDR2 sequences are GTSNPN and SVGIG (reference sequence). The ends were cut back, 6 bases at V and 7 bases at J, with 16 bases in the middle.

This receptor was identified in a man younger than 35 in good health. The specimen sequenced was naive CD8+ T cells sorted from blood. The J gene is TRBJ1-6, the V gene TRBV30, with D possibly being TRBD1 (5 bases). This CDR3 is CACVIDSSNSPLHF. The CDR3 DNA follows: TGTGCCTGCGTAATCGACAGCAGCAATTCACCCCTCCACTTT.